Listed here are 10 T cell receptor beta chains from one sample, sequenced in a study of blood T cell repertoires in COVID-19. Assay used: immunoSEQ multiplex PCR; TCRdb lists only in-frame clones, some missing. The sample has approximately 16,000 clones, 70% to 90% seen once. Sequencing was carried out using peripheral blood. These receptors were obtained from a woman of 80 years or more with COVID-19, enrolled during active disease.

V and J are TRBV5-1 and TRBJ2-5, with D unclear. Germline CDR1 reads SGHRS; CDR2 reads YFSETQ. The CDR3 is 14 residues long. Trimming took 0 bases from V and 5 from J, leaving 11 bases between them. The CDR3 coding sequence is TGCGCCAGCAGCTTGGTTGGCAGTCCGGAGACCCAGTACTTC. This encodes CASSLVGSPETQYF.

The genes are TRBV9 and TRBJ1-4; D unresolved. The length of the CDR3 is 15 residues. Trimming cost V 1 base and J 8 bases, with 15 bases left between them. Germline V gives CDR1 SGDLS, CDR2 YYNGEE. The CDR3 loop reads CASSVTPWVGEKLFF. CDR3 nucleotide sequence: TGTGCCAGCAGCGTAACCCCGTGGGTCGGGGAAAAACTGTTTTTT.

The chain is built from TRBV7-9 and TRBJ1-1, with D possibly matching TRBD1 (5 bases). The V and J ends lost 2 bases and 0 bases respectively, with 7 bases between them. There are 14 residues in the CDR3. CDR1 is SEHNR, CDR2 FQNEAQ, per germline (reference sequence). In DNA, the CDR3 is TGTGCCAGCAGCTTACAGGGAATGAACACTGAAGCTTTCTTT. This codes for CASSLQGMNTEAFF.

The chain combines TRBV6-6 with TRBJ2-7; a possible D gene is TRBD1 (5 bases). Between the trimmed V and J ends, which lost 2 bases and 0 bases, there was a span of 8 bases. In germline, CDR1 is MNHNY, CDR2 SVGAGI (reference sequence). The CDR3 is 14 residues long. The CDR3 DNA is TGTGCCAGCAGTTACGGCAGGGACTCCTACGAGCAGTACTTC. Translation: CASSYGRDSYEQYF.

The genes are TRBV2 and TRBJ2-5, with unresolved D. The length of the CDR3 is 11 residues. V lost 6 bases, J lost 2 bases, and 4 bases lay in between. Per germline, CDR1 SNHLY and CDR2 FYNNEI. The CDR3 is CASSKQETQYF. Here the CDR3 DNA reads TGTGCCAGCAGCAAACAAGAGACCCAGTACTTC.

The V call is TRBV5-4, the J call TRBJ2-3; perhaps TRBD1 as D (5 bases). The germline CDR1 and CDR2 sequences are SGHNT and YYREEE (reference sequence). Trimming left V 4 bases short and J 9 bases short, with 12 bases between. The CDR3 length is 12 residues. The CDR3: CASSIGAVTQYF. CDR3 DNA sequence: TGTGCCAGCAGCATTGGGGCGGTAACGCAGTATTTT.

The V gene is TRBV4-1, the J gene TRBJ2-7, with D perhaps matching TRBD1 (6 bases). CDR1 is MGHRA, CDR2 YSYEKL, per germline. The V end was cut by 3 bases, the J end by 4 bases, with 19 bases between. This CDR3 has 16 amino acids. CDR3: CASSQTTGSQGYEQYF. The CDR3, as DNA: TGCGCCAGCAGCCAGACCACAGGTTCTCAGGGGTACGAGCAGTACTTC.

This sequence joins TRBV9 and TRBJ2-6; the match to TRBD2 covers 7 bases. Germline trimming cut 4 bases from V and 3 bases from J; bases unmatched to any gene: 7. Germline V gene data show CDR1 as SGDLS and CDR2 as YYNGEE. The CDR3 has 16 amino acids. CDR3 residues: CASSLRTSIGANVLTF. In DNA form, the CDR3 reads TGTGCCAGCAGCCTTCGGACTAGTATTGGGGCCAACGTCCTGACTTTC.

The chain employs TRBV7-3 and TRBJ2-2; D unresolved. CDR1 SGHTA and CDR2 FQGTGA come from the germline V gene. V shed 3 bases and J shed 0 bases, with 8 bases lying between them. CDR3 size: 15 residues. The chain's CDR3 is CASSFGGTNTGELFF. Here the CDR3 DNA reads TGTGCCAGCAGCTTTGGCGGAACGAACACCGGGGAGCTGTTTTTT.

The CDR3 coding sequence is TGCGCCAGCAGCCAAGACGTACAGGGGGCCCCCTACGAGCAGTACTTC. Translated: CASSQDVQGAPYEQYF. J is TRBJ2-7 and V is TRBV4-3, with 9 bases that match TRBD1. Germline trimming cut 0 bases from V and 2 bases from J; bases unmatched to any gene: 5. This CDR3 has 16 residues. Germline CDR1 and CDR2: LGHNA and YSLEER.